The 18 T cell receptor beta chains reported below all come from one sample, sequenced in a study of OX40 agonist ivuxolimab in advanced cancers. Profiled with immunoSEQ multiplex PCR; TCRdb holds only in-frame clones, not every one. The sample consists of 45,000 to 55,000 clones, approximately 81% of them appearing once. This specimen was CD4+ or CD8+ T cells sorted from blood, taken in a trial of the OX40 agonist ivuxolimab. These receptors were taken from an adult with an advanced solid tumor such as melanoma, head and neck, liver or kidney cancer.

The chain links TRBV19 to TRBJ2-7; D possibly matches TRBD1 or TRBD2 (5 bases each). The germline gives CDR1 LNHDA, CDR2 SQIVND (reference sequence). The germline V and J ends were trimmed by 5 bases and 3 bases, with 14 bases remaining between them. The CDR3 runs to 14 residues. The CDR3 protein is CASSPYQGDYEQYF. CDR3 coding DNA: TGTGCCAGTAGTCCTTATCAGGGAGACTACGAGCAGTACTTC.

The V call is TRBV2, the J call TRBJ1-1, with D perhaps TRBD1 (5 bases). This CDR3 spans 11 amino acids. Trimming cost V 8 bases and J 4 bases, with 8 bases left between them. Germline-derived CDR1 and CDR2 are SNHLY and FYNNEI. CDR3 sequence reads: CASFQGTEAFF. Here the CDR3 DNA reads TGTGCCAGCTTTCAGGGCACTGAAGCTTTCTTT.

This clone was found a few times. V gene TRBV28 combines with J gene TRBJ2-5; D not resolved. V was pared by 5 bases and J by 2 bases, with 12 bases between. There are 14 residues in the CDR3. CDR1 and CDR2 (germline): MDHEN, SYDVKM. The CDR3 DNA reads TGTGCCAGCAGTCCCCTCGTTCGGCAAGAGACCCAGTACTTC. Translated, it gives CASSPLVRQETQYF.

This chain joins TRBV27 and TRBJ1-2; TRBD1 matches at 7 bases. The CDR3 has 15 residues. V was pared by 5 bases and J by 2 bases, with 8 bases of the junction left unmatched. The germline V gene encodes CDR1 MNHEY and CDR2 SMNVEV (reference sequence). The CDR3 DNA reads TGTGCCAGCAGTGTGGGACAGACGGTGAACTATGGCTACACCTTC. Its translation: CASSVGQTVNYGYTF.

CDR3 protein: CASSQLREGSTEAFF. The CDR3 DNA reads as TGTGCCAGCAGCCAACTGAGGGAGGGCAGCACTGAAGCTTTCTTT. The V gene is TRBV4-2, the J gene TRBJ1-1; unclear D gene. Trimming shortened V by 2 bases and J by 4 bases, and 14 bases separated the two germline ends. Germline CDR1 LGHNA, CDR2 YNFKEQ. The CDR3 has 15 residues.

The genes are TRBV5-1 and TRBJ1-1, with TRBD1 identical over 8 bases. V lost 4 bases to trimming and J lost 7 bases; unmatched junction nucleotides: 12. Per the germline V gene, CDR1 is SGHRS and CDR2 is YFSETQ. CDR3 length: 15 amino acids. The CDR3 protein is CASSPNPGQDFEAFF. Here the CDR3 DNA reads TGCGCCAGCAGCCCCAACCCGGGACAGGACTTTGAAGCTTTCTTT.

CDR3 nucleotides: TGTGCCAGCAGTTTATCCCCTGACAGCTACGCATTCACCGGGGAGCTGTTTTTT. This sequence encodes CASSLSPDSYAFTGELFF. This chain joins TRBV27 and TRBJ2-2; D perhaps matches TRBD1 (5 bases). V gave up 0 bases and J gave up 4 bases, with 18 bases separating them. CDR3 length equals 18 residues. Germline V CDR1 and CDR2: MNHEY, SMNVEV (reference sequence).

V usage is TRBV28 and J usage is TRBJ2-1; D uncertain. This CDR3 is built from 11 residues. Deletions cut 3 bases from V and 10 bases from J, with 7 bases between. Germline values: CDR1 MDHEN, CDR2 SYDVKM. This chain's CDR3 is CASSFNEEQFF. The CDR3, as DNA: TGTGCCAGCAGTTTTAATGAGGAGCAGTTCTTC.

The chain employs TRBV29-1 and TRBJ1-1; D possibly corresponds to TRBD1 (5 bases). The CDR3 runs 16 residues. In germline, CDR1 is SQVTM, CDR2 ANQGSEA. The ends were cut back, 5 bases at V and 0 bases at J, with 19 bases in the middle. This CDR3 reads CSVPPRVRGMNTEAFF. The CDR3 nucleotides are TGCAGCGTTCCTCCCCGCGTGCGGGGCATGAACACTGAAGCTTTCTTT.

The chain uses TRBV9 and TRBJ2-2; weak D call: TRBD2 (5 bases). V shed 3 bases and J shed 8 bases, with 11 bases lying between them. The CDR3 contains 13 residues. CDR1 SGDLS and CDR2 YYNGEE come from the germline V gene. The CDR3 here is CASSAQSGGELFF. The CDR3 region has the DNA TGTGCCAGCAGCGCCCAGTCGGGAGGGGAGCTGTTTTTT.

The V gene is TRBV7-2, the J gene TRBJ1-2, with a tentative D call TRBD1 (6 bases). CDR3 length equals 15 residues. V lost 5 bases to trimming and J lost 3 bases, with 16 bases between them. Germline V gene lookup returns CDR1 SGHTA and CDR2 FQGNSA. DNA of the CDR3: TGTGCCAGCAGCCCCTCAGGGGCTGGGGACTATGGCTACACCTTC. Translating it yields CASSPSGAGDYGYTF. The full variable domain, completed using reference TRBV7-2 and TRBJ1-2, is GAGVSQSPSNKVTEKGKDVELRCDPISGHTALYWYRQSLGQGLEFLIYFQGNSAPDKSGLPSDRFSAERTGGSVSTLTIQRTQQEDSAVYLCASSPSGAGDYGYTFGSGTRLTVV.

J is TRBJ2-7 and V is TRBV28; D not certain. V was clipped by 1 base and J by 2 bases, with 6 bases between them. Germline-derived CDR1 and CDR2 are MDHEN and SYDVKM. CDR3 size: 13 residues. The CDR3 DNA is TGTGCCAGCAGTTTATTTAGGGCCTACGAGCAGTACTTC. This encodes CASSLFRAYEQYF.

The CDR3 DNA reads TGTGCCAGCAGCGCGTCCGACAGGGGAGGTCTGAGCAATCAGCCCCAGCATTTT. Encoded protein: CASSASDRGGLSNQPQHF. J is TRBJ1-5 and V is TRBV7-9; 8 bases are shared with TRBD1. Germline V gene data show CDR1 as SEHNR and CDR2 as FQNEAQ (reference sequence). This CDR3 is built from 18 residues. The trim removed 5 bases at V and 1 base at J, leaving 13 bases unmatched.

The CDR3 nucleotides read TGTGCCAGCAGCTTAGTGAGTGGACCCGCGACCACAGATACGCAGTATTTT. It specifies CASSLVSGPATTDTQYF. The chain couples TRBV11-2 to TRBJ2-3, with D unresolved. The length of the CDR3 is 17 residues. V was trimmed by 1 base and J by 2 bases, leaving 16 bases between them. The germline V gene has CDR1 SGHAT and CDR2 FQNNGV.

This chain links TRBV6-1 with TRBJ1-5, with D hard to call. CDR3 size: 16 residues. Germline assignment: CDR1 MNHNS and CDR2 SASEGT. V was clipped by 4 bases and J by 2 bases, with 15 bases between them. This CDR3 reads CASSAPRVGGNQPQHF. In DNA form, the CDR3 reads TGTGCCAGCAGTGCCCCTAGGGTTGGGGGCAATCAGCCCCAGCATTTT.

The chain couples TRBV7-2 to TRBJ1-1; weak D call: TRBD1 (6 bases). This CDR3 has 15 amino acids. Trimming pared 3 bases from V and 4 bases from J, leaving 15 bases between. In germline, CDR1 is SGHTA, CDR2 FQGNSA. The CDR3 DNA follows: TGTGCCAGCAGCTTCCTACAGGGTGTTGGCACTGAAGCTTTCTTT. Translation: CASSFLQGVGTEAFF.

V and J are TRBV10-3 and TRBJ2-1, with D perhaps matching TRBD1 (6 bases). V was shortened by 3 bases and J by 2 bases, with 14 bases between the two germline ends. This CDR3 comprises 16 residues. CDR1 is ENHRY, CDR2 SYGVKD, per germline. The CDR3 protein is CAISDPGQGPYNEQFF. CDR3 DNA: TGTGCCATCAGTGATCCGGGACAAGGGCCCTACAATGAGCAGTTCTTC.

This clone was counted only a few times. CDR3 nucleotides: TGTGCCAGCAGTTCCCTAGGGGCGGGCGACAATGAGCAGTTCTTC. Residues: CASSSLGAGDNEQFF. The rearrangement joins TRBV28 to TRBJ2-1; the D call may be TRBD1 or TRBD2 (5 bases each). Germline CDR1 and CDR2: MDHEN and SYDVKM. Trimming stripped 4 bases from V and 5 bases from J, with 15 bases between. This CDR3 is built from 15 residues.